Listed below are T cell receptor beta chains from one sample, sequenced in a study of read filtering for tumor transcriptome and immune sequencing. TCRdb itself ran the reads through MiXCR, one entry per CDR3 protein. The data hold tens of thousands of distinct CDR3 sequences, with around 13% observed a single time. Material: a population of CD138-negative cells sorted from bone marrow. These receptors were taken from a donor aged 40 or older with multiple myeloma. Both conserved end residues are part of each CDR3. Each record gives: CDR3 protein, CDR3 DNA, V gene, D gene, clone size, J gene. A D gene is named only where the DNA matches it firmly. Size is stated for part of the rows, as once, few or many counts, or as a class when the clone is expanded.

CDR3: CASSPDRLRDNEQFF
DNA: TGTGCCAGCTCACCCGACAGGTTGAGGGACAATGAGCAGTTCTTC
V: TRBV18
D: .
size: many
J: TRBJ2-1

CDR3: CASSSSHNQPQHF
DNA: TGTGCCAGCAGCAGCTCCCACAATCAGCCCCAGCATTTT
V: TRBV11-2
D: .
size: many
J: TRBJ1-5

CDR3: CASSIPTDTQYF
DNA: TGTGCCAGCAGTATTCCCACAGATACGCAGTATTTT
V: TRBV28
D: .
size: many
J: TRBJ2-3

CDR3: CASSQSAGGPGGEQFF
DNA: TGTGCCAGCAGCCAATCAGCGGGAGGGCCAGGTGGTGAGCAGTTCTTC
V: TRBV3-1
D: TRBD2
size: many
J: TRBJ2-1

CDR3: CASSDQAGSTDTQYF
DNA: TGTGCCAGCAGTGACCAAGCGGGTAGCACAGATACGCAGTATTTT
V: TRBV6-1
D: .
size: .
J: TRBJ2-3

CDR3: CASSLLGGAGANVLTF
DNA: TGTGCCAGCAGTTTATTAGGGGGTGCTGGGGCCAACGTCCTGACTTTC
V: TRBV28
D: .
size: many
J: TRBJ2-6

CDR3: CASSQDPSPRPYNEQFF
DNA: TGCGCCAGCAGCCAAGATCCTAGCCCGCGCCCCTACAATGAGCAGTTCTTC
V: TRBV4-1
D: .
size: .
J: TRBJ2-1

CDR3: CSVVSWGGGGDNEQFF
DNA: TGCAGCGTTGTCTCCTGGGGAGGGGGAGGAGACAATGAGCAGTTCTTC
V: TRBV29-1
D: .
size: many
J: TRBJ2-1

CDR3: CASRSTGGEETQYF
DNA: TGTGCCAGCAGGTCCACAGGGGGAGAAGAGACCCAGTACTTC
V: TRBV3-1
D: TRBD1
size: many
J: TRBJ2-5

CDR3: CASSDEGQGHQPQHF
DNA: TGTGCCAGCAGTGACGAGGGACAGGGGCATCAGCCCCAGCATTTT
V: TRBV2
D: TRBD1
size: many
J: TRBJ1-5

CDR3: CASKRDTTTNEKLFF
DNA: TGTGCCAGCAAACGGGACACCACAACTAATGAAAAACTGTTTTTT
V: TRBV27
D: .
size: few
J: TRBJ1-4

CDR3: CASSLGTGLNQPQHF
DNA: TGTGCCAGCAGCTTGGGGACAGGGCTAAATCAGCCCCAGCATTTT
V: TRBV7-6
D: TRBD1
size: once
J: TRBJ1-5

CDR3: CASSQVGTGGTEAFF
DNA: TGTGCCAGCAGCCAAGTAGGGACAGGGGGCACTGAAGCTTTCTTT
V: TRBV14
D: TRBD1
size: many
J: TRBJ1-1

CDR3: CASSLGLARDEQFF
DNA: TGTGCCAGCAGTTTAGGACTAGCTCGGGATGAGCAGTTCTTC
V: TRBV12-3/TRBV12-4
D: TRBD2
size: many
J: TRBJ2-1

CDR3: CSAPGTTYGYTF
DNA: TGCAGTGCTCCCGGGACAACCTATGGCTACACCTTC
V: TRBV20-1
D: .
size: many
J: TRBJ1-2

CDR3: CASSYRHLTDGYTF
DNA: TGTGCCAGCAGTTATCGACACCTAACGGATGGCTACACCTTC
V: TRBV7-8
D: .
size: many
J: TRBJ1-2

CDR3: CASSVSGRNEVGELFF
DNA: TGTGCCAGCAGCGTTAGCGGGAGAAATGAAGTCGGGGAGCTGTTTTTT
V: TRBV9
D: TRBD2
size: .
J: TRBJ2-2

CDR3: CASSLAADQPQHF
DNA: TGCGCCAGCAGCTTGGCCGCAGACCAGCCCCAGCATTTT
V: TRBV5-1
D: .
size: .
J: TRBJ1-5

CDR3: CASLSSYNEQFF
DNA: TGCGCCAGCTTGAGCTCCTACAATGAGCAGTTCTTC
V: TRBV5-1
D: .
size: .
J: TRBJ2-1

CDR3: CASSYVAGGSDTQYF
DNA: TGTGCCAGCAGCTATGTAGCGGGAGGTTCGGATACGCAGTATTTT
V: TRBV11-2
D: TRBD2
size: many
J: TRBJ2-3

CDR3: CAISQGPPYNEQFF
DNA: TGTGCCATCAGCCAAGGTCCGCCCTACAATGAGCAGTTCTTC
V: TRBV10-3
D: .
size: many
J: TRBJ2-1

CDR3: CASRGYQETQYF
DNA: TGTGCCAGCCGGGGGTACCAAGAGACCCAGTACTTC
V: TRBV28
D: .
size: .
J: TRBJ2-5

CDR3: CSAERSGTGELFF
DNA: TGCAGTGCCGAGCGAAGTGGCACCGGGGAGCTGTTTTTT
V: TRBV20-1
D: .
size: many
J: TRBJ2-2

CDR3: CASSQTRFYNEQFF
DNA: TGTGCCAGCAGCCAAACTCGCTTCTACAATGAGCAGTTCTTC
V: TRBV3-1
D: .
size: many
J: TRBJ2-1

CDR3: CSATGGSDTQYF
DNA: TGCAGTGCTACAGGGGGGTCAGATACGCAGTATTTT
V: TRBV20-1
D: .
size: many
J: TRBJ2-3

CDR3: CASSLQDIYNEQFF
DNA: TGTGCCAGCAGTTTACAAGACATCTACAATGAGCAGTTCTTC
V: TRBV28
D: .
size: many
J: TRBJ2-1

CDR3: CASSVRSPWEPQHF
DNA: TGCGCCAGCAGCGTCCGGTCCCCCTGGGAGCCCCAGCATTTT
V: TRBV5-1
D: .
size: many
J: TRBJ1-5

CDR3: CSVEDEGQGYNEQFF
DNA: TGCAGCGTTGAAGATGAGGGACAGGGGTACAATGAGCAGTTCTTC
V: TRBV29-1
D: TRBD1
size: many
J: TRBJ2-1

CDR3: CSARGFGGAYEQYF
DNA: TGCAGTGCTAGAGGCTTTGGGGGAGCGTACGAGCAGTACTTC
V: TRBV20-1
D: .
size: many
J: TRBJ2-7

CDR3: CATLSNTGELFF
DNA: TGTGCCACCCTGTCCAACACCGGGGAGCTGTTTTTT
V: TRBV28
D: .
size: few
J: TRBJ2-2

CDR3: CSARDTSAYNEQFF
DNA: TGCAGTGCTAGAGATACTAGCGCCTACAATGAGCAGTTCTTC
V: TRBV20-1
D: TRBD2
size: many
J: TRBJ2-1

CDR3: CASSLLLQGPEAFF
DNA: TGCGCCAGCAGCTTATTACTACAGGGGCCTGAAGCTTTCTTT
V: TRBV5-1
D: TRBD1
size: many
J: TRBJ1-1

CDR3: CAISESGGSLNNEQFF
DNA: TGTGCCATCAGTGAGTCAGGCGGGAGTCTTAACAATGAGCAGTTCTTC
V: TRBV10-3
D: TRBD2
size: many
J: TRBJ2-1

CDR3: CSVTGSYEQYF
DNA: TGCAGCGTGACCGGGTCCTACGAGCAGTACTTC
V: TRBV29-1
D: .
size: .
J: TRBJ2-7

CDR3: CSRYVGGVEDTQYF
DNA: TGCAGCCGATATGTGGGGGGCGTTGAAGATACGCAGTATTTT
V: TRBV20-1
D: .
size: many
J: TRBJ2-3

CDR3: CASSPVGGSSNNEQFF
DNA: TGTGCCAGCTCACCAGTAGGCGGGAGTTCGAACAATGAGCAGTTCTTC
V: TRBV18
D: TRBD2
size: many
J: TRBJ2-1

CDR3: CASCHEVTDTQYF
DNA: TGCGCCAGCTGCCACGAAGTGACAGATACGCAGTATTTT
V: TRBV5-1
D: .
size: many
J: TRBJ2-3

CDR3: CAWGQGARGEQFF
DNA: TGTGCCTGGGGACAGGGGGCGCGGGGTGAGCAGTTCTTC
V: TRBV30
D: TRBD1
size: many
J: TRBJ2-1

CDR3: CASSSTGELFF
DNA: TGTGCTAGCAGCTCCACCGGGGAGCTGTTTTTT
V: TRBV7-7
D: .
size: many
J: TRBJ2-2

CDR3: CASSWDGEQYF
DNA: TGTGCCAGCAGTTGGGACGGCGAGCAGTACTTC
V: TRBV28
D: .
size: many
J: TRBJ2-7

CDR3: CASGLVRPSGSFYNEQFF
DNA: TGTGCTAGTGGTTTGGTAAGGCCTAGCGGGAGTTTTTACAATGAGCAGTTCTTC
V: TRBV12-5
D: TRBD2
size: many
J: TRBJ2-1

CDR3: CASSNQRGYSYNEQFF
DNA: TGTGCCAGCAGTAACCAGCGGGGTTACTCCTACAATGAGCAGTTCTTC
V: TRBV27
D: TRBD2
size: many
J: TRBJ2-1

CDR3: CASSGGVNTGELFF
DNA: TGTGCCAGCAGCGGCGGGGTGAACACCGGGGAGCTGTTTTTT
V: TRBV3-1
D: .
size: many
J: TRBJ2-2

CDR3: CASSISTGWGQAFF
DNA: TGTGCCAGCAGTATTTCGACAGGGTGGGGACAAGCTTTCTTT
V: TRBV6-5
D: TRBD1
size: many
J: TRBJ1-1

CDR3: CASSYGTGGNEQYF
DNA: TGTGCCAGCAGTTACGGGACAGGGGGGAACGAGCAGTACTTC
V: TRBV6-5
D: TRBD1
size: many
J: TRBJ2-7

CDR3: CASSGLSSTDTQYF
DNA: TGTGCCAGCAGCGGCTTGTCCAGCACAGATACGCAGTATTTT
V: TRBV27
D: .
size: many
J: TRBJ2-3

CDR3: CASSRPGTETQYF
DNA: TGTGCCAGCAGTCGTCCCGGGACAGAGACCCAGTACTTC
V: TRBV28
D: .
size: many
J: TRBJ2-5

CDR3: CASSPPSGNPYNEQFF
DNA: TGTGCCAGCTCACCACCTAGCGGGAACCCCTACAATGAGCAGTTCTTC
V: TRBV18
D: TRBD2
size: many
J: TRBJ2-1

CDR3: CASSPGDVVTDTQYF
DNA: TGTGCCAGCTCACCAGGGGATGTGGTAACAGATACGCAGTATTTT
V: TRBV18
D: .
size: many
J: TRBJ2-3

CDR3: CASSDGTGESEQYF
DNA: TGCGCCAGCAGCGACGGGACAGGGGAGTCGGAGCAGTACTTC
V: TRBV5-1
D: TRBD1
size: .
J: TRBJ2-7

CDR3: CSARTSGRNEQFF
DNA: TGCAGTGCTCGGACTAGCGGGAGAAATGAGCAGTTCTTC
V: TRBV20-1
D: TRBD2
size: .
J: TRBJ2-1

CDR3: CASSFYDSGSETQYF
DNA: TGTGCCAGCAGCTTTTATGATAGCGGGAGTGAGACCCAGTACTTC
V: TRBV7-2
D: TRBD2
size: few
J: TRBJ2-5

CDR3: CASQRGSRQETQYF
DNA: TGTGCCAGCCAAAGGGGATCCCGGCAAGAGACCCAGTACTTC
V: TRBV2
D: .
size: many
J: TRBJ2-5

CDR3: CSAVGTEETQYF
DNA: TGCAGTGCTGTTGGGACGGAAGAGACCCAGTACTTC
V: TRBV20-1
D: .
size: many
J: TRBJ2-5

CDR3: CSARDRTGVSYEQYF
DNA: TGCAGTGCTAGAGATCGAACAGGGGTGTCCTACGAGCAGTACTTC
V: TRBV20-1
D: TRBD1
size: many
J: TRBJ2-7

CDR3: CASSLPGKTLANVLTF
DNA: TGTGCCAGCAGTTTACCCGGGAAGACTCTAGCCAACGTCCTGACTTTC
V: TRBV28
D: .
size: many
J: TRBJ2-6

CDR3: CASSHMAGELFF
DNA: TGTGCCAGCAGCCACATGGCCGGGGAGCTGTTTTTT
V: TRBV11-2
D: .
size: many
J: TRBJ2-2

CDR3: CASSLDEGSGTGELFF
DNA: TGTGCCAGCAGCTTAGACGAGGGATCGGGCACCGGGGAGCTGTTTTTT
V: TRBV11-2
D: .
size: many
J: TRBJ2-2